This T cell receptor beta chain was captured by sequencing in a study of T cell repertoires in ileal Crohn's disease. Study in general: At surgery, less than 45% of patients smoked, with median disease duration around 8 years. All patients had surgery for stricturing (approximately 60%) or penetrating (about 40%) disease. Overall study findings and caveats: All patients with clonality above 26.8% had endoscopic recurrence.

The count of this clone is one. Its cognate antigen is unknown. Sequencing used immunoSEQ multiplex PCR; TCRdb keeps in-frame clones, though not all of them. The profile shows some 5,900 clones, 70% to 90% of them singletons. The CDR3 contains 15 residues. The germline CDR1 and CDR2 sequences are LNHDA and SQIVND (reference sequence). V lost 2 bases and J lost 4, with 12 bases in between. The J gene is TRBJ1-3, the V gene TRBV19, with D perhaps matching TRBD1 (5 bases). This TCR derives from an adult with Crohn's disease. The sample consisted of ileal tissue. CDR3 sequence reads: CASSISPGRGNTIYF. CDR3 DNA: TGTGCCAGTAGTATATCCCCAGGGCGCGGAAACACCATATATTTT. The variable domain in full, completed from reference TRBV19 and TRBJ1-3, reads DGGITQSPKYLFRKEGQNVTLSCEQNLNHDAMYWYRQDPGQGLRLIYYSQIVNDFQKGDIAEGYSVSREKKESFPLTVTSAQKNPTAFYLCASSISPGRGNTIYFGEGSWLTVV.